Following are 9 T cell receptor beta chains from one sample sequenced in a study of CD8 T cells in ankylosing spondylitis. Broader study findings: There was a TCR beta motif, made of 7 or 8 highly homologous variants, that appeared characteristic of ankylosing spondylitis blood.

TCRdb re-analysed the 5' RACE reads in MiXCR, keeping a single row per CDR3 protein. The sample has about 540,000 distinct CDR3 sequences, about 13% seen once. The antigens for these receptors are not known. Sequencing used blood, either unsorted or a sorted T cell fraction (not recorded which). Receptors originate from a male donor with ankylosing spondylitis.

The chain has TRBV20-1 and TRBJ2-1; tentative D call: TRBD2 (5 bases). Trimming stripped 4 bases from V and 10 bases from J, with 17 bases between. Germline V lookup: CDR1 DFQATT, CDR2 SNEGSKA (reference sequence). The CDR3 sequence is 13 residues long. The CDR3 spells CSATTPTSSEQFF. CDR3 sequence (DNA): TGCAGTGCTACCACGCCCACTAGTAGCGAGCAGTTCTTC.

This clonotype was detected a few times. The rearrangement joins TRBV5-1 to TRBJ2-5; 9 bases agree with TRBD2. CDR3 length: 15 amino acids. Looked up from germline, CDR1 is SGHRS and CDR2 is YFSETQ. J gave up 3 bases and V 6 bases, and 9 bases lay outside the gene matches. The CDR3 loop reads CASMLAGSSEETQYF. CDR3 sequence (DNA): TGCGCCAGCATGCTAGCGGGATCAAGTGAAGAGACCCAGTACTTC. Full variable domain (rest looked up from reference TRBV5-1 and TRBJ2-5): KAGVTQTPRYLIKTRGQQVTLSCSPISGHRSVSWYQQTPGQGLQFLFEYFSETQRNKGNFPGRFSGRQFSNSRSEMNVSTLELGDSALYLCASMLAGSSEETQYFGPGTRLLVL.

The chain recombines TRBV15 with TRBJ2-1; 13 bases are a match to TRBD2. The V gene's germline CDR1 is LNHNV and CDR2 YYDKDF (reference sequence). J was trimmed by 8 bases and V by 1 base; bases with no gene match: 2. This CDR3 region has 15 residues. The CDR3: CATSRGTSGSYEQFF. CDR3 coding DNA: TGTGCCACCAGCAGAGGGACTAGCGGGAGCTATGAGCAGTTCTTC. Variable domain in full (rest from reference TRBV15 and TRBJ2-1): DAMVIQNPRYQVTQFGKPVTLSCSQTLNHNVMYWYQQKSSQAPKLLFHYYDKDFNNEADTPDNFQSRRPNTSFCFLDIRSPGLGDTAMYLCATSRGTSGSYEQFFGPGTRLTVL.

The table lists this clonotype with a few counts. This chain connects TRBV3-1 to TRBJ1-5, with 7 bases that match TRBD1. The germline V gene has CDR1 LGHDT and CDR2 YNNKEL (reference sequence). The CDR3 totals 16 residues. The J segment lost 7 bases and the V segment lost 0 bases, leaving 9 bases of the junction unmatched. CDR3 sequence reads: CASSQDLGGFGQPQHF. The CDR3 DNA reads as TGTGCCAGCAGCCAAGATCTAGGGGGCTTCGGGCAGCCCCAGCATTTT.

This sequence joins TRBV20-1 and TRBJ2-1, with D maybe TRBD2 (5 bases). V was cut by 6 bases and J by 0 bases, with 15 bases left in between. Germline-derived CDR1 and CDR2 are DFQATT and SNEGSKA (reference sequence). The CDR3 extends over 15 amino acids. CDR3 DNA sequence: TGCAGTGCCAGGAGGCGGGTTAGCTCCTACAATGAGCAGTTCTTC. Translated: CSARRRVSSYNEQFF.

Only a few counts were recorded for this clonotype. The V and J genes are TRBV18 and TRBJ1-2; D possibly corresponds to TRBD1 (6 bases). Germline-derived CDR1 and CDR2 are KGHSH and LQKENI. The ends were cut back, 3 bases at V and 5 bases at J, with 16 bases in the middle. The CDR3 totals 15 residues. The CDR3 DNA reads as TGTGCCAGCTCACCCCCAGATGGCAGGGGATATGGCTACACCTTC. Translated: CASSPPDGRGYGYTF.

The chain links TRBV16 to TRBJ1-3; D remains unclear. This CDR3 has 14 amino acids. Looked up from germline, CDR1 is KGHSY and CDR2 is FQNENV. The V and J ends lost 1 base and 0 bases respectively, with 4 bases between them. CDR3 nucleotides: TGTGCCAGCAGCCAATACAGCTCTGGAAACACCATATATTTT. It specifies CASSQYSSGNTIYF.

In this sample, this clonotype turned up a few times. The CDR3 bases are TGTGCCAGCAGCGCCCTCGGGGCGGGAGAATATGGGACCCAGTACTTC. It encodes CASSALGAGEYGTQYF. The chain is built from TRBV7-9 and TRBJ2-5, with 7 bases lining up with TRBD2. Germline assignment: CDR1 SEHNR and CDR2 FQNEAQ (reference sequence). V was clipped by 5 bases and J by 7 bases; unmatched bases: 16. The CDR3 has 16 amino acids.

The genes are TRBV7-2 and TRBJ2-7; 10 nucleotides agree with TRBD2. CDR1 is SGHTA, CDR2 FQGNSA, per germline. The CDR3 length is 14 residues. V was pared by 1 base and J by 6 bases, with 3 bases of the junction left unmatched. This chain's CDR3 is CASSLVTSGVEQYF. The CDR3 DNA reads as TGTGCCAGCAGCTTAGTTACTAGCGGGGTCGAGCAGTACTTC.